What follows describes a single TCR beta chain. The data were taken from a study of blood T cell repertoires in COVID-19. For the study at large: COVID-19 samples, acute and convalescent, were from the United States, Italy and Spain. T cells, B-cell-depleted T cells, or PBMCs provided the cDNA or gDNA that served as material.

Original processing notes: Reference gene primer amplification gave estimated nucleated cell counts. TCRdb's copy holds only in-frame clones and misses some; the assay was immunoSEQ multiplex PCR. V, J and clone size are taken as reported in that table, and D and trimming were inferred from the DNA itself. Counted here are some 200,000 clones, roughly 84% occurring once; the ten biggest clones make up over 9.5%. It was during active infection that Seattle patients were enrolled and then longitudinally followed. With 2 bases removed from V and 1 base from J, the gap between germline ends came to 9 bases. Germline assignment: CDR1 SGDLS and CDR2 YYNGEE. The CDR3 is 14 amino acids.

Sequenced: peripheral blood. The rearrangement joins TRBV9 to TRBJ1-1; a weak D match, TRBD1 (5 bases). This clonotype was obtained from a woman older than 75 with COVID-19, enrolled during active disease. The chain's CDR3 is CASSVQTANTEAFF. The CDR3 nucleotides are TGTGCCAGCAGCGTTCAGACAGCGAACACTGAAGCTTTCTTT.